The 7 T cell receptor beta chains below come from one sample, sequenced in a study of blood T cell repertoires in COVID-19. Sequencing used immunoSEQ multiplex PCR; TCRdb keeps in-frame clones, though not all of them. The sample has roughly 160,000 clones, roughly 91% seen once; the top ten hold about 2.5%. Sequenced: peripheral blood. These receptor sequences come from a man younger than 30 with acute or convalescent COVID-19.

J is TRBJ2-1 and V is TRBV20-1, with D tentatively TRBD1 (6 bases). Germline-derived CDR1 and CDR2 are DFQATT and SNEGSKA (reference sequence). CDR3 length: 17 amino acids. The V gene lost 3 bases and the J gene lost 0 bases, with 18 bases spanning the gap. This CDR3 is CSASPQGNRISYNEQFF. The CDR3 bases are TGCAGTGCTAGTCCTCAGGGGAATAGGATCTCCTACAATGAGCAGTTCTTC.

As to this clone: One end of the junction varies from germline; a read error may be responsible. This chain links TRBV5-6 with TRBJ1-2; TRBD1 aligns across 7 bases. Per the germline V gene, CDR1 is SGHDT and CDR2 is YYEEEE. The length of the CDR3 is 13 residues. The CDR3 reads CASSSPSPGQPYF. The CDR3 DNA is TGTGCCAGCAGCTCCCCATCTCCGGGACAGCCCTACTTC.

The chain uses TRBV9 and TRBJ2-3; 9 positions agree with TRBD2. V lost 0 bases, J lost 4 bases, and 3 bases stayed unmatched. Germline CDR1 is SGDLS and CDR2 is YYNGEE. The CDR3 loop spans 15 amino acids. CDR3 in amino acids: CASSVGRGGPDTQYF. CDR3 bases: TGTGCCAGCAGCGTAGGGCGGGGGGGCCCAGATACGCAGTATTTT.

This clone showed up just once. V and J are TRBV6-6 and TRBJ1-1; tentative D call: TRBD1 (6 bases). The CDR3 totals 15 residues. Trimming took off 2 bases at V and 1 base at J, with 11 bases between the two ends. Germline loops: CDR1 MNHNY, CDR2 SVGAGI (reference sequence). CDR3 DNA sequence: TGTGCCAGCAGTTACCCCAGGGGACAGAACACTGAAGCTTTCTTT. It translates to CASSYPRGQNTEAFF.

This clone was seen only a few times. The rearrangement uses TRBV5-1 and TRBJ2-5; perhaps TRBD1 as D (5 bases). V shed 1 base and J shed 1 base, with 8 bases lying between them. Germline V gives CDR1 SGHRS, CDR2 YFSETQ. CDR3 length: 14 residues. As DNA, the CDR3 is TGCGCCAGCAGCTTGCAGGGCCTCCAAGAGACCCAGTACTTC. Amino acids: CASSLQGLQETQYF.

This clone is a singleton in its sample. This chain uses TRBV19 with TRBJ2-2; 10 bases align to TRBD1. From germline, CDR1 is LNHDA and CDR2 SQIVND (reference sequence). The V and J ends lost 5 bases and 7 bases, in that order; junction bases with no gene match: 13. The CDR3 sequence is 17 residues long. CDR3 in DNA: TGTGCCAGTAGTCCCCTAGGGTGGGACAGGGGCGGCGGGGAGCTGTTTTTT. Its protein is CASSPLGWDRGGGELFF. Together with reference TRBV19 and TRBJ2-2, the CDR3 gives the full variable domain: DGGITQSPKYLFRKEGQNVTLSCEQNLNHDAMYWYRQDPGQGLRLIYYSQIVNDFQKGDIAEGYSVSREKKESFPLTVTSAQKNPTAFYLCASSPLGWDRGGGELFFGEGSRLTVL.

The J gene is TRBJ1-2, the V gene TRBV14, with 8 bases fitting TRBD1. The V gene's germline CDR1 is SGHDN and CDR2 FVKESK. The length of the CDR3 is 16 residues. The trim removed 2 bases at V and 2 bases at J, leaving 7 bases unmatched. The chain's CDR3 is CASSQIRQGANYGYTF. CDR3 DNA: TGTGCCAGCAGCCAAATTCGGCAGGGGGCGAACTATGGCTACACCTTC.